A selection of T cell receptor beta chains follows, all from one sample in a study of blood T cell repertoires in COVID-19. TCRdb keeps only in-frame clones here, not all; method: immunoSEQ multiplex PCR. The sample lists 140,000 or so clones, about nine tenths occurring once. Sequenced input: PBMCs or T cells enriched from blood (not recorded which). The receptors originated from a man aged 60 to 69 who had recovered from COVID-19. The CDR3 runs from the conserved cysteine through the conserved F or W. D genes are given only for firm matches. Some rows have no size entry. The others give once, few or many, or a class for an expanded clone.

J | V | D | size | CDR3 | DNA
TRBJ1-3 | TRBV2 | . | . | CASRDETGSGNTIYF | TGTGCCAGCAGGGACGAAACAGGGTCTGGAAACACCATATATTTT
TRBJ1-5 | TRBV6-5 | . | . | CASSASGQPQHF | TGTGCCAGCAGCGCTTCGGGGCAGCCCCAGCATTTT
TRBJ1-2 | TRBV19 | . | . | CASTRGVNYGYTF | TGTGCCAGTACTCGGGGGGTTAACTATGGCTACACCTTC
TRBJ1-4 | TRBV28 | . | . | CASSPGSQEKLFF | TGTGCCAGCAGTCCGGGGTCACAGGAAAAACTGTTTTTT
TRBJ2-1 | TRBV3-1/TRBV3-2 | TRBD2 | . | CASSQAPSSGSSYNEQFF | TGTGCCAGCAGCCAAGCCCCCTCTAGCGGAAGCTCCTACAATGAGCAGTTCTTC
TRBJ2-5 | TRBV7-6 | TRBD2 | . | CASSLALGTSIKTQYF | TGTGCCAGCAGCTTAGCCTTAGGGACTAGTATAAAGACCCAGTACTTC
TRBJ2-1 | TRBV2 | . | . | CASRKEVAVGGEQFF | TGTGCCAGCAGAAAGGAGGTAGCGGTCGGAGGTGAGCAGTTCTTC
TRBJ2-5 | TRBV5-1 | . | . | CASSLAGFQETQYF | TGCGCCAGCAGCTTGGCGGGGTTTCAAGAGACCCAGTACTTC
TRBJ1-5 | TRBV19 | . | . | CASSIIAGNQPQHF | TGTGCCAGTAGTATAATTGCGGGCAATCAGCCCCAGCATTTT
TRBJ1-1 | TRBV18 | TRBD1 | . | CASSDRDRGEAFF | TGTGCCAGCTCAGACAGGGATAGGGGTGAAGCTTTCTTT
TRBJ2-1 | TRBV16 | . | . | CASSQSGLYNEQFF | TGTGCCAGCAGCCAATCTGGCCTTTACAATGAGCAGTTCTTC
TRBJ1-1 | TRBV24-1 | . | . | CATSVDRNTEAFF | TGTGCCACCAGTGTAGATAGGAACACTGAAGCTTTCTTT
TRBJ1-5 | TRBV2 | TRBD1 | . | CASRPDRGNQPQHF | TGTGCCAGCAGACCAGACAGGGGAAATCAGCCCCAGCATTTT
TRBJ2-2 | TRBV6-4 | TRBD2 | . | CASSPLAGATNTGELFF | TGTGCCAGCAGTCCACTAGCGGGGGCCACTAACACCGGGGAGCTGTTTTTT
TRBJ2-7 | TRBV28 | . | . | CASSPPSYEQYF | TGTGCCAGCAGTCCTCCCAGCTACGAGCAGTACTTC
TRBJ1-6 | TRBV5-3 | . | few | CARKRRILNSPLHF | TGTGCCAGAAAACGGCGGATCCTTAATTCACCCCTCCACTTT
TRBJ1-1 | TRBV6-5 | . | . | CASSQQGNTEAFF | TGTGCCAGCAGTCAACAGGGAAACACTGAAGCTTTCTTT
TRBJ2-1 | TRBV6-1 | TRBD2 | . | CASSDLSTSGGPGNEQFF | TGTGCCAGCAGTGATCTGAGTACTAGCGGGGGGCCGGGCAATGAGCAGTTCTTC
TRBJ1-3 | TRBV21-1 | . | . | CASRERQGSTIYF | TGTGCCAGCAGAGAACGACAGGGGAGCACCATATATTTT
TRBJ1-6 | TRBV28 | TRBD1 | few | CASSLDRGGSPLHF | TGTGCCAGCAGTCTTGACAGGGGGGGTTCACCCCTCCACTTT